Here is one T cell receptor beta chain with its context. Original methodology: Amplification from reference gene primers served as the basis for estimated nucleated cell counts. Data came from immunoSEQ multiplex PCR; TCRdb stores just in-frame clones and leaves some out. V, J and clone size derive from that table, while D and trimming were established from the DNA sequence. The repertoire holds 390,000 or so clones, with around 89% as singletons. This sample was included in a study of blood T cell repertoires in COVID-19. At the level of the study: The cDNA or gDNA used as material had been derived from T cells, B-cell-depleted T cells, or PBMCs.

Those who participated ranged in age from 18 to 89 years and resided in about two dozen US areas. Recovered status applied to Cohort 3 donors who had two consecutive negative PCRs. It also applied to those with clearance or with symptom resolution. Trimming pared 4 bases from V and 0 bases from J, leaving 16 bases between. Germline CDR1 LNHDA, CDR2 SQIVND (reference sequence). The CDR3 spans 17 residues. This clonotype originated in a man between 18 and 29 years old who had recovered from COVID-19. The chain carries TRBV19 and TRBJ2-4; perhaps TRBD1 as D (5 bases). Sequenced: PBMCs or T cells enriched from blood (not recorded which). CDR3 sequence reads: CASSKFTGRLAKNIQYF. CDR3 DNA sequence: TGTGCCAGTAGTAAATTCACAGGTAGATTAGCCAAAAACATTCAGTACTTC.